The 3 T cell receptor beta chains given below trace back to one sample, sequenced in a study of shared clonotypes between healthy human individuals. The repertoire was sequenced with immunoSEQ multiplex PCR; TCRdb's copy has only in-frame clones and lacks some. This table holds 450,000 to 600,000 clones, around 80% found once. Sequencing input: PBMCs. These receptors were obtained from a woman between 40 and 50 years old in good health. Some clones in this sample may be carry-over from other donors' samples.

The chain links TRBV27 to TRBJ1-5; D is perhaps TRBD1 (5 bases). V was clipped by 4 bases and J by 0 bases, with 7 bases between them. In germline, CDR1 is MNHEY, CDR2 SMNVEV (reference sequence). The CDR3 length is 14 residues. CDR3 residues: CASSSRASNQPQHF. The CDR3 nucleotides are TGTGCCAGCAGTTCCAGGGCTAGCAATCAGCCCCAGCATTTT.

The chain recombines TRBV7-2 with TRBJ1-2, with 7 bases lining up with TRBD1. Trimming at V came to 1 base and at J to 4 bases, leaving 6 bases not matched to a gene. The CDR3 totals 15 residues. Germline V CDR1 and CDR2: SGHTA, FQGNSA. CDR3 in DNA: TGTGCCAGCAGCTTAGGCGTACAGGGGAGCTATGGCTACACCTTC. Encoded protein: CASSLGVQGSYGYTF.

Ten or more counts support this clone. CDR3 sequence: CASSSRDRGLGGYTF. In DNA, the CDR3 is TGTGCCAGCAGTTCCCGGGACAGGGGGTTGGGTGGCTACACCTTC. The rearrangement links TRBV28 to TRBJ1-2; TRBD1 matches 11 bases. CDR1 and CDR2 from the germline V gene are MDHEN and SYDVKM. V trimming: 4 bases; J trimming: 7 bases; junction bases outside the gene matches: 8. The CDR3 runs 15 residues.